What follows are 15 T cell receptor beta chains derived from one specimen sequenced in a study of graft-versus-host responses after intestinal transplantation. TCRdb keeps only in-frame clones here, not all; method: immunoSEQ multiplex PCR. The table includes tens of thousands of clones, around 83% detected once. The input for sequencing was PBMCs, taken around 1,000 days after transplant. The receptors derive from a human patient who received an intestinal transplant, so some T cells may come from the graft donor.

The CDR3 coding sequence is TGTGCCAGTCAACAGGATTTAACCGGGGAGCTGTTTTTT. As protein: CASQQDLTGELFF. This sequence joins TRBV7-9 and TRBJ2-2; TRBD1 might be the D (5 bases). The CDR3 length is 13 residues. Germline V lookup: CDR1 SEHNR, CDR2 FQNEAQ (reference sequence). The V end lost 9 bases, the J end lost 5 bases, and 13 bases lay between the germline ends.

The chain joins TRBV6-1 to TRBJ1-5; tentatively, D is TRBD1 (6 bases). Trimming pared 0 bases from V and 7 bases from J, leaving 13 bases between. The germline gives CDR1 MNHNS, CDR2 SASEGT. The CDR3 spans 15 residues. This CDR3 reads CASSEASQGRQPQHF. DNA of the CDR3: TGTGCCAGCAGTGAAGCGTCGCAGGGGAGGCAGCCCCAGCATTTT.

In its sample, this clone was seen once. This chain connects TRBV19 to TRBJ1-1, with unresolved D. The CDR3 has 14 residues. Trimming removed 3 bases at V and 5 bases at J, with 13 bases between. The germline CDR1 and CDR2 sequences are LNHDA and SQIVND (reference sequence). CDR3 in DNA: TGTGCCAGTAGTATTCGGGGTTTGGGAACTGAAGCTTTCTTT. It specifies CASSIRGLGTEAFF.

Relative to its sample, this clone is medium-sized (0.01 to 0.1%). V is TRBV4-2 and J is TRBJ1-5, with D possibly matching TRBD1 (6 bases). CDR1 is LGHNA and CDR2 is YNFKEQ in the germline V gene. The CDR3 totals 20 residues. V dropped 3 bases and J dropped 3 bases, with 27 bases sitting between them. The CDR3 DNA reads TGTGCCAGCAGCCATTTCCGCCGGACTCCAGGGGTCGGAGACAATCAGCCCCAGCATTTT. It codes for CASSHFRRTPGVGDNQPQHF.

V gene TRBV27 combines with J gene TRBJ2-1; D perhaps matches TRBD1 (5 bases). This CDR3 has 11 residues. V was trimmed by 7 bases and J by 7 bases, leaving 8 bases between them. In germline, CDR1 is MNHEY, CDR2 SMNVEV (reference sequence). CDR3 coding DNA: TGTGCCAGCACCAAGGGGAATGAGCAGTTCTTC. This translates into CASTKGNEQFF.

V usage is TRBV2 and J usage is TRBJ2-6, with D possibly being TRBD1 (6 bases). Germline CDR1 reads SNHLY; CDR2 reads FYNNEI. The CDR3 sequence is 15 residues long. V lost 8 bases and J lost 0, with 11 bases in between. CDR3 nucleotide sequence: TGTGCCAGCCGCAGGACAGACTCTGGGGCCAACGTCCTGACTTTC. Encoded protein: CASRRTDSGANVLTF.

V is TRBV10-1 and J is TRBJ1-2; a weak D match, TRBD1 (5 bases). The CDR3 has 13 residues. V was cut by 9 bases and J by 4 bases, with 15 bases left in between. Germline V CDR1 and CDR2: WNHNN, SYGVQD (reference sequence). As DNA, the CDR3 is TGCGCCAGGACGGGGCAGGGAGCCTATGGCTACACCTTC. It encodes CARTGQGAYGYTF.

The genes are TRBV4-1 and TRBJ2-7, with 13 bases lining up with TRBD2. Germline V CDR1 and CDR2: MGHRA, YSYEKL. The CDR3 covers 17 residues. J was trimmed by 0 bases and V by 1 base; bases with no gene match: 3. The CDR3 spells CASSQVGLAGSSYEQYF. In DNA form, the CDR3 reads TGCGCCAGCAGCCAAGTGGGACTAGCGGGGAGCTCCTACGAGCAGTACTTC.

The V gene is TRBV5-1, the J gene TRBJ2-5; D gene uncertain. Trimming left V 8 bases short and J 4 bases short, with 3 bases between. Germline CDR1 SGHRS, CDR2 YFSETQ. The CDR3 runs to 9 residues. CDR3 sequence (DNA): TGCGCCAGGCGAGAGACCCAGTACTTC. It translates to CARRETQYF.

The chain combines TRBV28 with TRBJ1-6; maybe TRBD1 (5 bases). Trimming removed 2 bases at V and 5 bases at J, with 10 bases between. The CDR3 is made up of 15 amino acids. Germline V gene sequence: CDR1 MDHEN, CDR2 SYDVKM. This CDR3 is CASSLVQDHNSPLHF. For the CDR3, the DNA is TGTGCCAGCAGTTTAGTACAGGACCATAATTCACCCCTCCACTTT.

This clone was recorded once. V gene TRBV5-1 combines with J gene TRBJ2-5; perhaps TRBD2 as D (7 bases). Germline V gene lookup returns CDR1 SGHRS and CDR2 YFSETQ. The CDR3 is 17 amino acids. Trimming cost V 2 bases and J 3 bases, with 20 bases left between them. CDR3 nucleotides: TGCGCCAGCAGCTTCCCGGGAGTGGGGGGGCCGAAAGAGACCCAGTACTTC. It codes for CASSFPGVGGPKETQYF.

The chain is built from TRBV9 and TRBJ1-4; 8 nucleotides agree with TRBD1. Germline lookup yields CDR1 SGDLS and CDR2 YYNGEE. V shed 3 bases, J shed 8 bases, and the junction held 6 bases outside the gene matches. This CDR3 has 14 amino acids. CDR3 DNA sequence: TGTGCCAGCAGCGCCGGACAGGGTAGGGAAAAACTGTTTTTT. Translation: CASSAGQGREKLFF.

CDR3 region: CASSFGAAKDQPQHF. DNA for the CDR3: TGTGCCAGCAGTTTCGGGGCAGCAAAAGATCAGCCCCAGCATTTT. The rearrangement links TRBV28 to TRBJ1-5; the D gene is possibly TRBD1 (5 bases). Trimming took 3 bases from V and 5 from J, leaving 14 bases between them. This CDR3 has 15 residues. CDR1 and CDR2 from the germline V gene are MDHEN and SYDVKM.

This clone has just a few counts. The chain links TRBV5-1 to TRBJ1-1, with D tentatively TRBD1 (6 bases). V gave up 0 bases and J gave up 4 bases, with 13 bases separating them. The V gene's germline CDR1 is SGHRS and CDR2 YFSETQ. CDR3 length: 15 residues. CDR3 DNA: TGCGCCAGCAGCTTGGAGGGCGGGGGGCCCACTGAAGCTTTCTTT. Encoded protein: CASSLEGGGPTEAFF.

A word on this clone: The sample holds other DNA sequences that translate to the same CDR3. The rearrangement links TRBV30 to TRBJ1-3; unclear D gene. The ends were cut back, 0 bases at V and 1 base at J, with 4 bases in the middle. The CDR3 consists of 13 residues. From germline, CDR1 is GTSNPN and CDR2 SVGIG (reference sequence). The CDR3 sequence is CAWSVSSGNTIYF. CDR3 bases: TGTGCCTGGAGTGTATCTTCTGGAAACACCATATATTTT.